The 3 T cell receptor beta chains given below trace back to one sample, sequenced in a study of OX40 agonist ivuxolimab in advanced cancers. TCRdb's copy holds only in-frame clones and misses some; the assay was immunoSEQ multiplex PCR. Among tens of thousands of clones listed, just under 90% were seen once. Sequenced here: CD4+ or CD8+ T cells sorted from blood, sampled in a trial of the OX40 agonist ivuxolimab. The receptors were gathered from an adult with an advanced solid tumor such as melanoma, head and neck, liver or kidney cancer.

The chain couples TRBV20-1 to TRBJ1-1; 8 nucleotides align to TRBD1. The CDR3 extends over 11 amino acids. Germline CDR1 is DFQATT and CDR2 is SNEGSKA (reference sequence). Unmatched junction bases numbered 2, after V lost 6 bases and J lost 5 bases. The CDR3 sequence is CSADRATEAFF. CDR3 nucleotide sequence: TGCAGTGCGGACAGGGCTACTGAAGCTTTCTTT.

This clone was observed a single time. This rearrangement joins TRBV5-1 to TRBJ1-3; 8 nucleotides agree with TRBD1. The V and J ends lost 4 bases and 0 bases, in that order; junction bases with no gene match: 0. This CDR3 has 14 residues. The germline gives CDR1 SGHRS, CDR2 YFSETQ. CDR3 sequence (DNA): TGCGCCAGCAGCACAGGGGGCTCTGGAAACACCATATATTTT. This sequence encodes CASSTGGSGNTIYF.

V is TRBV15 and J is TRBJ2-1, with TRBD2 identical over 7 bases. CDR1 and CDR2 from the germline V gene are LNHNV and YYDKDF (reference sequence). This CDR3 region has 14 residues. The CDR3 DNA sequence: TGTGTACACGGGGAGGGCTCCTCCTACAATGAGCAGTTCTTC. Residues: CVHGEGSSYNEQFF.